These 26 T cell receptor beta chains were sequenced from one sample in a study of blood T cells in healthy people across ages. Primers used in a second PCR of about 7 to 11 cycles were a sample-barcoded 5' primer and a J-beta primer mix. TCRdb reprocessed the 5' RACE reads via MiXCR and lists one record per CDR3 protein. The repertoire consists of approximately 1,000,000 distinct CDR3 sequences, with around two fifths occurring once and the leading ten covering around 13%. Material: blood. These receptors came from a man between 18 and 29 years old in good health.

This rearrangement joins TRBV7-2 to TRBJ1-5; 9 bases match TRBD1. Germline-derived CDR1 and CDR2 are SGHTA and FQGNSA. V trimming: 1 base; J trimming: 4 bases; junction bases outside the gene matches: 2. The length of the CDR3 is 15 residues. The CDR3 sequence is CASSLDGTGNQPQHF. The CDR3 region has the DNA TGTGCCAGCAGCTTAGATGGGACAGGGAATCAGCCCCAGCATTTT.

The genes are TRBV6-2 or TRBV6-3 and TRBJ1-1, with D tentatively TRBD1 (5 bases). Germline CDR1 is MNHEY and CDR2 is SVGEGT. The CDR3 length is 15 residues. The V and J ends lost 2 bases and 5 bases respectively, with 15 bases between them. The CDR3 DNA is TGTGCCAGCAGTTACGTGGGAGGGGAGCGAACTGAAGCTTTCTTT. It encodes CASSYVGGERTEAFF.

This clonotype came up a few times. The chain links TRBV5-1 to TRBJ1-4, with 8 bases matching TRBD1. This CDR3 is 15 amino acids long. V lost 4 bases, J lost 10 bases, and 12 bases stayed unmatched. Germline V gives CDR1 SGHRS, CDR2 YFSETQ. The CDR3 nucleotides read TGCGCCAGCAGCACTGCACAGGGGGTTGATGGAAAACTGTTTTTT. Translated, it gives CASSTAQGVDGKLFF.

The chain is built from TRBV6-5 and TRBJ1-1; TRBD1 matches at 8 bases. Germline V gene data show CDR1 as MNHEY and CDR2 as SVGAGI. The CDR3 spans 14 residues. The V gene end was trimmed by 2 bases and the J gene end by 11 bases; junction bases not matched to a gene: 10. CDR3 nucleotides: TGTGCCAGCAGTTACCCCGGACAGGGCCGACGGGCTTTCTTT. The encoded protein is CASSYPGQGRRAFF.

At least ten counts were recorded for this clonotype. The chain couples TRBV12-3 or TRBV12-4 to TRBJ1-4; no clear D gene. Trimming shortened V by 5 bases and J by 8 bases, and 9 bases separated the two germline ends. The CDR3 has 12 residues. The CDR3 loop is CASSPGGEKLFF. For the CDR3, the DNA is TGTGCCAGCAGTCCTGGCGGAGAAAAACTGTTTTTT.

This chain joins TRBV20-1 and TRBJ2-3; D is perhaps TRBD1 (6 bases). This CDR3 is built from 14 residues. CDR1 is DFQATT, CDR2 SNEGSKA, per germline (reference sequence). Trimming took off 6 bases at V and 1 base at J, with 14 bases between the two ends. The CDR3 here is CSAKSPGGTDTQYF. The CDR3, as DNA: TGCAGTGCCAAGAGCCCAGGGGGCACAGATACGCAGTATTTT.

V usage is TRBV6-2 or TRBV6-3 and J usage is TRBJ2-1; D is possibly TRBD2 (5 bases). Germline loops: CDR1 MNHEY, CDR2 SVGEGT. Trimming stripped 2 bases from V and 13 bases from J, with 15 bases between. The CDR3 runs to 13 residues. Here the CDR3 DNA reads TGTGCCAGCAGTTACACGAGGGTGGAGACCCAGTTCTTC. It translates to CASSYTRVETQFF.

As for this clonotype: One end of the junction does not line up with germline, which may come from a read error. The chain carries TRBV6-7 and TRBJ2-7; D uncertain. The DNA end favors TRBJ2-4, so the J call may be wrong. TRBV6-7 is sorted into the ORF group, with uncertain function. The CDR3 extends over 13 amino acids. Here the CDR3 reads CAGSYTVKNIQYF. In DNA, the CDR3 is TGTGCCGGCAGTTACACCGTCAAAAACATTCAGTACTTC.

This clonotype was counted once. A much bigger clone sits one base away, suggesting this may be a read error. The chain joins TRBV7-8 to TRBJ2-1; TRBD2 aligns across 8 bases. There are 23 residues in the CDR3. The germline gives CDR1 SGHVS, CDR2 FQNEAQ. The junction had 31 bases not matched to a gene; V was cut back by 3 bases and J by 6 bases. The CDR3 loop reads CASSFQAFGGDLFASLLPNEQFF. The CDR3 nucleotides are TGTGCCAGCAGCTTCCAAGCCTTCGGGGGGGACCTTTTTGCTTCGCTACTTCCCAATGAGCAGTTCTTC.

This chain links TRBV19 with TRBJ1-2, with TRBD1 as a possible D gene (6 bases). V was pared by 4 bases and J by 4 bases, with 10 bases between. The CDR3 runs 13 residues. CDR1 is LNHDA, CDR2 SQIVND, per germline (reference sequence). The CDR3 protein is CASSTGQRYGYTF. The CDR3 DNA reads as TGTGCCAGTAGTACTGGACAGCGCTATGGCTACACCTTC.

J is TRBJ1-2 and V is TRBV28, with D perhaps matching TRBD1 (6 bases). Trimming left V 11 bases short and J 2 bases short, with 18 bases between. From germline, CDR1 is MDHEN and CDR2 SYDVKM. The CDR3 extends over 14 amino acids. The CDR3 spells CAADPGHSNYGYTF. CDR3 coding DNA: TGTGCCGCCGATCCGGGACACTCAAACTATGGCTACACCTTC.

The V gene is TRBV7-2, the J gene TRBJ2-1; 9 bases align to TRBD1. The V gene end was trimmed by 1 base and the J gene end by 8 bases; junction bases not matched to a gene: 9. The germline V gene encodes CDR1 SGHTA and CDR2 FQGNSA. The CDR3 has 16 residues. The CDR3 loop reads CTSSLGTGVGLDEQFF. CDR3 DNA sequence: TGTACCAGCAGCTTAGGGACAGGGGTTGGCCTCGATGAGCAGTTCTTC.

This sequence joins TRBV11-2 and TRBJ1-4; the D is unclear. Germline assignment: CDR1 SGHAT and CDR2 FQNNGV. Trimming took off 3 bases at V and 5 bases at J, with 4 bases between the two ends. There are 12 residues in the CDR3. CDR3 nucleotide sequence: TGTGCCAGCAGCTTTCGAAATGAAAAACTGTTTTTT. Amino acids: CASSFRNEKLFF.

This clonotype came up a few times. The chain employs TRBV5-1 and TRBJ2-3; tentative D call: TRBD1 (6 bases). V dropped 1 base and J dropped 2 bases, with 11 bases sitting between them. The CDR3 totals 15 residues. The germline gives CDR1 SGHRS, CDR2 YFSETQ. The CDR3 DNA is TGCGCCAGCAGCTTGTATTGGGGACACACAGATACGCAGTATTTT. It is translated as CASSLYWGHTDTQYF.

This clonotype has just one count. This chain connects TRBV5-1 to TRBJ2-7; D gene ambiguous. CDR3 length: 16 residues. CDR1 SGHRS and CDR2 YFSETQ come from the germline V gene. Trimming took 4 bases from V and 0 from J, leaving 17 bases between them. CDR3 DNA: TGCGCCAGCAGCCCTGGAGTAGGCCAGAGCTCCTACGAGCAGTACTTC. Amino acids: CASSPGVGQSSYEQYF.

This clonotype was seen a single time. This sequence joins TRBV30 and TRBJ1-2; no firm D call. Germline CDR1 GTSNPN, CDR2 SVGIG (reference sequence). The V end was cut by 8 bases, the J end by 5 bases, with 15 bases between. The CDR3 contains 12 residues. The CDR3 spells CAAPGAVYGYTF. The CDR3 bases are TGTGCCGCCCCCGGCGCGGTTTATGGCTACACCTTC.

With regard to this clonotype: At one of its ends the junction is not consistent with the germline gene, which may arise from a read error. The CDR3 loop reads CASHQSSANGKLFF. The CDR3 nucleotides are TGTGCCAGCCACCAATCGTCGGCTAATGGAAAACTGTTTTTT. The chain employs TRBV28 and TRBJ1-4; no definite D call. Germline-derived CDR1 and CDR2 are MDHEN and SYDVKM. The length of the CDR3 is 14 residues.

The chain has TRBV5-1 and TRBJ2-2; no firm D call. The CDR3 spans 18 residues. Germline CDR1 and CDR2: SGHRS and YFSETQ. Trimming removed 0 bases at V and 5 bases at J, with 20 bases between. CDR3 bases: TGCGCCAGCAGCTTGGAATCGGATCTGGCCCGGTGGACCGGGGAGCTGTTTTTT. Amino acid sequence: CASSLESDLARWTGELFF.

As to this clonotype: A much bigger clone sits one base away, suggesting this may be a read error. The CDR3 sequence: CASSDHPSSPDTQYF. CDR3 bases: TGTGCCAGCAGTGACCACCCTAGTTCCCCAGATACGCAGTATTTT. The chain carries TRBV2 and TRBJ2-3; no reliable D call. Per the germline V gene, CDR1 is SNHLY and CDR2 is FYNNEI. The CDR3 is 15 residues long. Trimming took off 3 bases at V and 4 bases at J, with 14 bases between the two ends.

This clonotype was detected only a few times. The chain carries TRBV9 and TRBJ1-4; possibly TRBD1 for D (5 bases). Germline V gene lookup returns CDR1 SGDLS and CDR2 YYNGEE. This CDR3 comprises 14 residues. V was clipped by 0 bases and J by 6 bases, with 9 bases between them. The CDR3 sequence is CASSVDEGHEKLFF. CDR3 nucleotides: TGTGCCAGCAGCGTAGATGAGGGGCATGAAAAACTGTTTTTT.

This clonotype was seen a few times. The CDR3 protein is CASSQWKGQPQHF. CDR3 DNA: TGCGCCAGCAGCCAATGGAAAGGGCAGCCCCAGCATTTT. This chain links TRBV4-3 with TRBJ1-5; D remains ambiguous. The CDR3 runs to 13 residues. V lost 2 bases and J lost 7, with 9 bases in between. The germline V gene encodes CDR1 LGHNA and CDR2 YSLEER.

The chain combines TRBV12-3 or TRBV12-4 with TRBJ2-7, with TRBD1 matching 8 bases. V shed 6 bases, J shed 7 bases, and the junction held 11 bases outside the gene matches. The CDR3 runs to 14 residues. CDR3 sequence: CASSPTGVLGEQYF. The DNA for the CDR3 is TGTGCCAGCAGCCCGACAGGGGTTTTAGGGGAGCAGTACTTC.

Worth noting for this clonotype: One end of the junction fails to match germline, which may point to a read error. This chain's CDR3 is CAGSEPAGGPPQETQYF. CDR3 nucleotide sequence: TGTGCCGGCAGTGAACCAGCGGGGGGGCCCCCACAAGAGACACAGTACTTC. The V call is TRBV6-1, the J call TRBJ2-4; 10 bases match TRBD2. The germline CDR1 and CDR2 sequences are MNHNS and SASEGT. CDR3 size: 17 residues.

This clonotype was observed at least ten times. CDR3 sequence (DNA): TGTGCCAGCAGCCAAGAGGGGAACTATGGCTACACCTTC. It specifies CASSQEGNYGYTF. The genes are TRBV3-1 and TRBJ1-2, with D unclear. V lost 0 bases to trimming and J lost 2 bases, with 4 bases between them. Germline values: CDR1 LGHDT, CDR2 YNNKEL (reference sequence). The CDR3 runs to 13 residues.

The J gene is TRBJ2-7, the V gene TRBV7-6; a weak D match, TRBD2 (6 bases). The CDR3 loop spans 16 amino acids. Germline loops: CDR1 SGHVS, CDR2 FNYEAQ. The V end lost 0 bases, the J end lost 7 bases, and 19 bases lay between the germline ends. As DNA, the CDR3 is TGTGCCAGCAGCTTAGCTAGTTATGGAGGGAAAAGGGAGCAGTACTTC. Its translation is CASSLASYGGKREQYF. The full variable domain, in which reference TRBV7-6 and TRBJ2-7 provide the parts outside the CDR3, is GAGVSQSPRYKVTKRGQDVALRCDPISGHVSLYWYRQALGQGPEFLTYFNYEAQQDKSGLPNDRFSAERPEGSISTLTIQRTEQRDSAMYRCASSLASYGGKREQYFGPGTRLTVT.

The V call is TRBV6-2 or TRBV6-3, the J call TRBJ1-5, with 7 bases identical to TRBD1. The CDR3 has 16 residues. The germline V gene has CDR1 MNHEY and CDR2 SVGEGT. The V and J ends lost 2 bases and 3 bases, in that order; junction bases with no gene match: 7. CDR3 nucleotide sequence: TGTGCCAGCAGTTACGTAGGGACAGCGAACAATCAGCCCCAGCATTTT. This codes for CASSYVGTANNQPQHF.